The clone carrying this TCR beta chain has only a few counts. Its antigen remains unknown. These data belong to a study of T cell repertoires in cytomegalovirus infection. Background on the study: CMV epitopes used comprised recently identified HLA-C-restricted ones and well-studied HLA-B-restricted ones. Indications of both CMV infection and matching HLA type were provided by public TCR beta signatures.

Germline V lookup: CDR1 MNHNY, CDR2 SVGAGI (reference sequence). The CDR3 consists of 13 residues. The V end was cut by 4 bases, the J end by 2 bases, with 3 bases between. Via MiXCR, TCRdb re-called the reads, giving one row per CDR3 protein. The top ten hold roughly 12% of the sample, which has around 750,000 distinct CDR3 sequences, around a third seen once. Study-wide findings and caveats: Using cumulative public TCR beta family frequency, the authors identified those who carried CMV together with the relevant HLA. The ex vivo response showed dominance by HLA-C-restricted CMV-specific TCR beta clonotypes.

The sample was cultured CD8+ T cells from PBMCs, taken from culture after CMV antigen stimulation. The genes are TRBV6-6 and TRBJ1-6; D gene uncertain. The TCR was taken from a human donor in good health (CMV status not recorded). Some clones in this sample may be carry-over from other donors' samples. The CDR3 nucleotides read TGTGCCAGCAGTTGGACCTATAATTCACCCCTCCACTTT. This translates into CASSWTYNSPLHF.